This T cell receptor (beta chain) emerged from a study of T cells after yellow fever vaccination (dated by TCRdb to the late 2010s). In terms of the full investigation: Libraries from fractions with low cell numbers were prepared with the SMART-Seq v4 Ultra Low Input RNA kit. To track T-cell clones before and after primary and booster YFV17D yellow fever vaccination, bulk TCR alpha and beta repertoires were sequenced longitudinally. Blood samples were taken at several timepoints before and after primary and secondary immunization, and bulk PBMC replicates and cell subsets were isolated. The cohort comprised two healthy male donors, one aged 18 to 29 and one aged 30 to 40 years. The paper as a whole reports these results and caveats: A small share of clonotypes occurred in both CD4 and CD8 compartments, likely arising from convergent recombination. After the booster, most of the clones that had expanded following primary vaccination were detected again (just under 97% of CD4 and 80% to 90% of CD8), which suggests that memory was broadly maintained. Only a couple of donors were included in the study, so the extent to which the findings can be generalized is limited. Compared with the primary T-cell response, the secondary T-cell response was faster but weaker, reaching its peak on day 5 rather than on day 15. Computational filtering was needed because FACS-sorted repertoires could contain abundant contaminating clonotypes from the bulk population.

Taken with the paper, the label for treatment or condition translates to: live attenuated yellow fever vaccine strain. At each blood-draw timepoint, two biological replicates of bulk PBMCs were obtained. A standard Ficoll-Paque protocol was used to isolate PBMCs from peripheral blood. TriZol was used to extract RNA from bulk PBMCs, CD4 and CD8 fractions, and dextramer-positive and dextramer-negative fractions. The germline V gene (reference sequence) provides CDR1 DFQATT and CDR2 SNEGSKA. Counted from cysteine to phenylalanine, this CDR3 has 16 amino acids. Of all the DNA, just the CDR3 is kept, 48 bases in frame from base 1. V is shortened by 4 bases, J by 0 bases, and the region joining them spans 17 bases. Sequenced on an Illumina NovaSeq 6000. TCR cDNA was made using 5'RACE template switching, a step that added a universal primer site and unique molecular identifiers. Priming of cDNA synthesis was performed from both the TCR alpha and TCR beta constant segments. Library amplification involved two PCR steps, and the second step added sample barcodes and sequencing adapters. Sequencing of libraries was performed on Illumina HiSeq 2500 (2x100 bp) or NovaSeq (2x150 bp). Under the source paper's analysis protocol: Demultiplexing of reads and collapsing into UMI consensus sequences were performed with MIGEC, and V(D)J alignment was carried out with MiXCR. Vaccine-responding clonotypes were defined with edgeR using replicate PBMC samples, requiring FDR below 0.01 and a log2 fold change above 5 up to day 15. Bulk clonotypes were assigned CD4 or CD8 identity according to which sequenced CD4 or CD8 repertoire held them at higher abundance. TCRdb trimmed public reads at Q25 via fastp, called clones via MiXCR and kept in-frame beta chains. Identical CDR3 proteins give one entry, which carries the most common genes and DNA. TCRdb assigned the V and J calls; the authors' analysis was not used. Within this sample are about 340,000 distinct CDR3 sequences, with 3% to 4.5% of them counted one time only. The top ten clonotypes cover 20% to 25% of the sample.

About this clonotype itself: What this receptor recognizes is not known. Qualities for individual bases were not recorded, and no much larger clone is one base off.

This specimen was PBMCs, taken 5 days after the yellow fever booster vaccination. The receptor's source is a man between 18 and 35 years old who received the YFV17D yellow fever vaccine. The rearranged chain carries TRBV20-1 and TRBJ2-3; the D segment might be TRBD1 or TRBD2, since each matches 5 bases. The CDR3 sequence is CSAKSGTKASTDTQYF. The sequenced DNA: TGCAGTGCTAAATCCGGGACCAAGGCTAGCACAGATACGCAGTATTTT.